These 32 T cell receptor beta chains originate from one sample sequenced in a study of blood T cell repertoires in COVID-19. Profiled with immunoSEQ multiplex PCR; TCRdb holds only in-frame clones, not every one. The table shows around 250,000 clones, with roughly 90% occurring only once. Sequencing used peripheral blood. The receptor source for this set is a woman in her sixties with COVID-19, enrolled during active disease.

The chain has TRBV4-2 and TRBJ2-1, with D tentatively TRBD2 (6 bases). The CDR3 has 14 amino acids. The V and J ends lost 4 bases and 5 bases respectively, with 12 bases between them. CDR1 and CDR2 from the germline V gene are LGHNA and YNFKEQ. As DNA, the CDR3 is TGTGCCAGCAGCCGACTAGGAACTAACAATGAGCAGTTCTTC. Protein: CASSRLGTNNEQFF.

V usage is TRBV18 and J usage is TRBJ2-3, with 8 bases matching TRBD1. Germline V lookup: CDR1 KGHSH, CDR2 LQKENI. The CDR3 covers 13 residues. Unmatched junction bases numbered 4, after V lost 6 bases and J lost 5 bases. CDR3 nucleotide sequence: TGTGCCAGCTCCAGGGGGCTTGAAGATACGCAGTATTTT. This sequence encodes CASSRGLEDTQYF.

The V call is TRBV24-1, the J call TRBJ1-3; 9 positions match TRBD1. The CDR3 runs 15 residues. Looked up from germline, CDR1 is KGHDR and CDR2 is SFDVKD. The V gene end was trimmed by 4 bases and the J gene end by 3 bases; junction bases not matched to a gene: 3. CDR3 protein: CATSETDRGGNTIYF. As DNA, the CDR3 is TGTGCCACCAGTGAAACGGACAGGGGTGGAAACACCATATATTTT.

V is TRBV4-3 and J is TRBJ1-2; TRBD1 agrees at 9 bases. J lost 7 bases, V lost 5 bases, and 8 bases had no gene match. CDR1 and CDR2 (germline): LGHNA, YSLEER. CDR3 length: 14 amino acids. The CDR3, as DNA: TGCGCCAGCAGCACCCCGACAGGGGGTGGTGGCTACACCTTC. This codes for CASSTPTGGGGYTF.

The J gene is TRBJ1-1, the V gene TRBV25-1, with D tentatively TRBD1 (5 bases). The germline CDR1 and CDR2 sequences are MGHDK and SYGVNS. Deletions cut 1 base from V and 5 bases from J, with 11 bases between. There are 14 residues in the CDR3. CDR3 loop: CASSEWGGVTEAFF. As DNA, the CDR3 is TGTGCCAGCAGTGAATGGGGGGGGGTGACTGAAGCTTTCTTT.

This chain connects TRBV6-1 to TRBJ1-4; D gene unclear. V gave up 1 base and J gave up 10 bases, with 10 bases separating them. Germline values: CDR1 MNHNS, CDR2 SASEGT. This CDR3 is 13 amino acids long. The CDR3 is CASSEGRGGKLFF. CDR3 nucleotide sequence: TGTGCCAGCAGTGAAGGTCGGGGTGGAAAACTGTTTTTT.

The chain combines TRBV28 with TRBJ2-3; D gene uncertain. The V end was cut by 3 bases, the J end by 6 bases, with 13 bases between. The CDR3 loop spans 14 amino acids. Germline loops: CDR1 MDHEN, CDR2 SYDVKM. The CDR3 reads CASSFPHLRDTQYF. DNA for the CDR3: TGTGCCAGCAGTTTCCCCCACCTTCGGGATACGCAGTATTTT.

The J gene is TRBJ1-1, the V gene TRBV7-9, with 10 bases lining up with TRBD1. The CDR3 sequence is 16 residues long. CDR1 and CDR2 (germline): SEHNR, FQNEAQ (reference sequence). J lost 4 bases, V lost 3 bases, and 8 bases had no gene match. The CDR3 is CASSFPDRGLGTEAFF. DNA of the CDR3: TGTGCCAGCAGCTTTCCCGACAGGGGGCTGGGCACTGAAGCTTTCTTT.

In DNA form, the CDR3 reads TGTGCCGCCGGGTCTGCAACTAATGAAAAACTGTTTTTT. Translating gives CAAGSATNEKLFF. This chain uses TRBV10-3 with TRBJ1-4; unclear D gene. The germline V gene encodes CDR1 ENHRY and CDR2 SYGVKD. The CDR3 is 13 amino acids. V gave up 11 bases and J gave up 0 bases, with 10 bases separating them.

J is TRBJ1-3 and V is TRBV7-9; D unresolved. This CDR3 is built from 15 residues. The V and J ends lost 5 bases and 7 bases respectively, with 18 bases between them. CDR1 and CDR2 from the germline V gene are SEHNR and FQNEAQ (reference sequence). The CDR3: CASSPSAGGRNTIYF. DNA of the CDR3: TGTGCCAGCAGCCCTAGTGCTGGAGGGAGGAACACCATATATTTT.

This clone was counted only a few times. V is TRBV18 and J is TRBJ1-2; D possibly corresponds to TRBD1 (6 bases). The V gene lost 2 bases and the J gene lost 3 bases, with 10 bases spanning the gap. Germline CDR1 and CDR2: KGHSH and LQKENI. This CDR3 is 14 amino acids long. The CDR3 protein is CASSPAGADYGYTF. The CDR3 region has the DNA TGTGCCAGCTCACCAGCGGGGGCAGACTATGGCTACACCTTC.

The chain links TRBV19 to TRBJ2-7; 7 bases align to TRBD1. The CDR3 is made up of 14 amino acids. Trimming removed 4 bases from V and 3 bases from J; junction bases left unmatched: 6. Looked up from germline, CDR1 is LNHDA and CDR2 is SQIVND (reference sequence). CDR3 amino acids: CASSTETGNYEQYF. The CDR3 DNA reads TGTGCCAGTAGTACAGAGACAGGGAACTACGAGCAGTACTTC.

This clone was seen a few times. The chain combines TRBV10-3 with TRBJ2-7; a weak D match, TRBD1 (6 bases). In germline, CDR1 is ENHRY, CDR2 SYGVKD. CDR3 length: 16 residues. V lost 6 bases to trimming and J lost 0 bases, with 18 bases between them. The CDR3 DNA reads TGTGCCATCAGCTCCTCCGGGACACAGAGCTCCTACGAGCAGTACTTC. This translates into CAISSSGTQSSYEQYF.

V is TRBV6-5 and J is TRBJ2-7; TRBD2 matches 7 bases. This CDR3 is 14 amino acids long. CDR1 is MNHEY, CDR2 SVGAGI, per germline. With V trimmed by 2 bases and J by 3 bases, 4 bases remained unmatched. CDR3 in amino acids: CASSYMGGGYEQYF. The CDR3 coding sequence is TGTGCCAGCAGTTACATGGGGGGGGGCTACGAGCAGTACTTC.

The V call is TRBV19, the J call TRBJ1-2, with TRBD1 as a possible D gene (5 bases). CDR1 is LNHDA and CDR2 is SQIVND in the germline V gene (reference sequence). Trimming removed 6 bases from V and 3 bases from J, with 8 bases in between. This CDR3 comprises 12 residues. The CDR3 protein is CASRTGDYGYTF. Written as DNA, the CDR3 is TGTGCCAGTAGAACAGGAGACTATGGCTACACCTTC. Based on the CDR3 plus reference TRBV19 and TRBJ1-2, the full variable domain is DGGITQSPKYLFRKEGQNVTLSCEQNLNHDAMYWYRQDPGQGLRLIYYSQIVNDFQKGDIAEGYSVSREKKESFPLTVTSAQKNPTAFYLCASRTGDYGYTFGSGTRLTVV.

In DNA form, the CDR3 reads TGTGCCAGCAGTGCCCGGACAGCCTCGAACACTGAAGCTTTCTTT. The encoded protein is CASSARTASNTEAFF. The gene calls are TRBV2 and TRBJ1-1, with D possibly TRBD1 on 6 matching bases. CDR1 is SNHLY, CDR2 FYNNEI, per germline. V gave up 4 bases and J gave up 1 base, with 13 bases separating them. The CDR3 is made up of 15 amino acids.

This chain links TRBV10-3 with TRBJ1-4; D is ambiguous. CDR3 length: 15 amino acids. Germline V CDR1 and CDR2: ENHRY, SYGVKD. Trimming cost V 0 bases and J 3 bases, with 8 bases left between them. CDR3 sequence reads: CAISESAEANEKLFF. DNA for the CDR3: TGTGCCATCAGTGAGTCGGCCGAGGCTAATGAAAAACTGTTTTTT.

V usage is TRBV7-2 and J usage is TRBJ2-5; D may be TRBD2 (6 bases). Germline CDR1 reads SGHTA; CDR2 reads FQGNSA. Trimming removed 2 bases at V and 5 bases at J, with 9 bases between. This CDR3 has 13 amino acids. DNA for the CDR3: TGTGCCAGCAGCTTACACGGAGGGGAGACCCAGTACTTC. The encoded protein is CASSLHGGETQYF.

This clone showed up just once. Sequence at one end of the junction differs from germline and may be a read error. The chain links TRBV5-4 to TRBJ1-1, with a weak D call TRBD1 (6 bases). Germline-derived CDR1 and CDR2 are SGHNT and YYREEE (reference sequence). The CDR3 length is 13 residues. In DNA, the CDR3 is TGTGCCAGCAGTTTGGAAAGGACAGCTGAAGCTTTCTTT. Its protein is CASSLERTAEAFF.

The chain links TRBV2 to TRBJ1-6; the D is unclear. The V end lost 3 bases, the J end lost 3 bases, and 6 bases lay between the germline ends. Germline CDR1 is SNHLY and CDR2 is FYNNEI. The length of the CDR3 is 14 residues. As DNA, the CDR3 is TGTGCCAGCAGTGACAGCGTCTATAATTCACCCCTCCACTTT. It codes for CASSDSVYNSPLHF.

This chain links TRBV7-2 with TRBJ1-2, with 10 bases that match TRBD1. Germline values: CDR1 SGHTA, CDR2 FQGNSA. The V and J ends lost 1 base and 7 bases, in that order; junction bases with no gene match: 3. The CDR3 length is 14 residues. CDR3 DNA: TGTGCCAGCAGCTTAGGAGGGACAGGGGCTGGCTACACCTTC. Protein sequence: CASSLGGTGAGYTF. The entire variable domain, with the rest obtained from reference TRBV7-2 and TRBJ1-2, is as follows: GAGVSQSPSNKVTEKGKDVELRCDPISGHTALYWYRQSLGQGLEFLIYFQGNSAPDKSGLPSDRFSAERTGGSVSTLTIQRTQQEDSAVYLCASSLGGTGAGYTFGSGTRLTVV.

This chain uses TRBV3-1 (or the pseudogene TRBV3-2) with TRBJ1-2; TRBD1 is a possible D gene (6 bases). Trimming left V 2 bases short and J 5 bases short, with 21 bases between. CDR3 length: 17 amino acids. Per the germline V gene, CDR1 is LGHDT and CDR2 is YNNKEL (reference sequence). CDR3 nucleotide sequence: TGTGCCAGCAGCCAAAGGACAGATGGGCAGGGTGGTTATGGCTACACCTTC. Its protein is CASSQRTDGQGGYGYTF.

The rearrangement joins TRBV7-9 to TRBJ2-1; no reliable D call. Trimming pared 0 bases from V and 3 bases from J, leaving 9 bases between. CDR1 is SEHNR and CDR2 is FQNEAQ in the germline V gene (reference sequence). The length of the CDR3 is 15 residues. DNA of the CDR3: TGTGCCAGCAGCTTAGCCTTGGCCTTCTACAATGAGCAGTTCTTC. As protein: CASSLALAFYNEQFF.

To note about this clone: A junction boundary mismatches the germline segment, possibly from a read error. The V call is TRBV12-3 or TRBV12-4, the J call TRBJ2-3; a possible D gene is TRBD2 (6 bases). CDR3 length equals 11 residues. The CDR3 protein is CASSLGGTCRF. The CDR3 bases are TGTGCCAGCAGTTTGGGCGGGACCTGCCGGTTT.

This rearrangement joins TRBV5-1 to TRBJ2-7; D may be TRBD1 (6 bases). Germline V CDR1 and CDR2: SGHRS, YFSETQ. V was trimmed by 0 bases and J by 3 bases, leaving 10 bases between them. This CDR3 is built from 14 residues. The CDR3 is CASSLEQGHYEQYF. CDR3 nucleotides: TGCGCCAGCAGCTTGGAACAGGGCCACTACGAGCAGTACTTC.

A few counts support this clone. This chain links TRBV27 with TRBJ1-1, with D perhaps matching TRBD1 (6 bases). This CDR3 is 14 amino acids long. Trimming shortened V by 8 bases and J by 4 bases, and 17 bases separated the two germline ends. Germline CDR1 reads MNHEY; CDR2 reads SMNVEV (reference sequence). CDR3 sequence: CASRQVGVGTEAFF. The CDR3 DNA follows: TGTGCCAGCCGACAGGTCGGGGTGGGCACTGAAGCTTTCTTT.

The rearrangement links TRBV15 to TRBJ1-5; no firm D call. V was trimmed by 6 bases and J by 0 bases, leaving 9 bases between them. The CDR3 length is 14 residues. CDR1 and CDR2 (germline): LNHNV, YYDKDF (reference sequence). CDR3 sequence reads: CATSKMYSNQPQHF. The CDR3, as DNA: TGTGCCACCAGTAAAATGTATAGCAATCAGCCCCAGCATTTT.

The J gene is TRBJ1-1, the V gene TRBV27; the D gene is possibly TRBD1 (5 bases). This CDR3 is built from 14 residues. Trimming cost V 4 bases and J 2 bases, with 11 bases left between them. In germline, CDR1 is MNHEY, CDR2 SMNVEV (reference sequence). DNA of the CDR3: TGTGCCAGCAGTTGGACGGGGGTAAACACTGAAGCTTTCTTT. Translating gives CASSWTGVNTEAFF.

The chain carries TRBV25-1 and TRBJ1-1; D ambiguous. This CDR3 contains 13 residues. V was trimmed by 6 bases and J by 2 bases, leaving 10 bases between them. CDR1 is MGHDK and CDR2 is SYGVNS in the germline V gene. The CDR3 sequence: CASSAGSNTEAFF. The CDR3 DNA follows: TGTGCCAGCAGCGCCGGGAGTAACACTGAAGCTTTCTTT.

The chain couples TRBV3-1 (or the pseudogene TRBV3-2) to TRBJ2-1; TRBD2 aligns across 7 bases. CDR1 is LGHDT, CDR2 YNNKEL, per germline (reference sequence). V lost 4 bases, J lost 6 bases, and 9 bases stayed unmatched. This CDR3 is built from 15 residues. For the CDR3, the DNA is TGTGCCAGCAGCCGAACCGGGACTATACCCAATGAGCAGTTCTTC. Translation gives CASSRTGTIPNEQFF.

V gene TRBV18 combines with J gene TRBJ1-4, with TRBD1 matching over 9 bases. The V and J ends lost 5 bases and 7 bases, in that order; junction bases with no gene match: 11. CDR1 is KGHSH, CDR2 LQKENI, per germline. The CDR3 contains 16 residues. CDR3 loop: CASSRNTGTGREKLFF. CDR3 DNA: TGTGCCAGCTCAAGAAATACCGGGACAGGGCGTGAAAAACTGTTTTTT.

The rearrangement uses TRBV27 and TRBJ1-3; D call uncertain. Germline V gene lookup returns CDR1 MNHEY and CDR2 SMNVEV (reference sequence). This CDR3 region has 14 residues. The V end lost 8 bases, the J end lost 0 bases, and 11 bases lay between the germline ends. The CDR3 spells CASRDGLSGNTIYF. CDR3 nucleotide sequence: TGTGCCAGCCGTGACGGACTCTCTGGAAACACCATATATTTT.